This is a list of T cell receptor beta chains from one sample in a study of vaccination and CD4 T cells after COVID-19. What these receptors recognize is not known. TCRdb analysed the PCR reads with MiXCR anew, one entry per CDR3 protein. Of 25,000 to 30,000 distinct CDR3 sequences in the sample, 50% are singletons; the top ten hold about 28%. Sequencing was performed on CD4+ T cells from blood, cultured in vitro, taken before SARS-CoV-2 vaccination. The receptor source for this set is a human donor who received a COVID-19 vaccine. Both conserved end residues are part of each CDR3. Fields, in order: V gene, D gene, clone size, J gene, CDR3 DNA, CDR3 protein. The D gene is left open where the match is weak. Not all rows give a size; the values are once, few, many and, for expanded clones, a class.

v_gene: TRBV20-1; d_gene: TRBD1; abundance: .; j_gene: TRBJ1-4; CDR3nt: TGCAGTGCTAGGGACAGGGGAGCAACTAATGAAAAACTGTTTTTT; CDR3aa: CSARDRGATNEKLFF
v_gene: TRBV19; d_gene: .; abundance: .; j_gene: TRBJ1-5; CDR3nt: TGTGCCAGTAGTATCGGGGACAGCAATCAGCCCCAGCATTTT; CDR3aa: CASSIGDSNQPQHF
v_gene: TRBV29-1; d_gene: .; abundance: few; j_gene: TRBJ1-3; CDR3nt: TGCAGCGGCAGATTAGGTGACACCATATATTTT; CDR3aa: CSGRLGDTIYF
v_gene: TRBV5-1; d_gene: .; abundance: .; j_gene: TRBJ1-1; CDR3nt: TGCGCCAGCAGCTTGGTAGCAGGGTTGGGGGCTGAAGCTTTCTTT; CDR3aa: CASSLVAGLGAEAFF
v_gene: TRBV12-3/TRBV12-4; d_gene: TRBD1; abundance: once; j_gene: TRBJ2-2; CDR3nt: TGTGCCAGCACCTGGGACAGTTCCACCGCCGGGGAGCTGTTTTTT; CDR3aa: CASTWDSSTAGELFF
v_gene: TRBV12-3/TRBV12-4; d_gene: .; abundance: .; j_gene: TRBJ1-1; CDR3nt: TGTGCCAGCAGTTTCCAGGGCAAGGACACTGAAGCTTTCTTT; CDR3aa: CASSFQGKDTEAFF
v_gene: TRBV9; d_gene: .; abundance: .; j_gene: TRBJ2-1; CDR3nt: TGTGCCAGCAGCCCACACCCGAGGGGGAGCCCCTCCTACAATGAGCAGTTCTTC; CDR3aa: CASSPHPRGSPSYNEQFF
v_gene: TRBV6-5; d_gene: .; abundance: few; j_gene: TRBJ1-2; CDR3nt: TGTGCCAGCAGTTACTCTGGCAGGGCCGACTATGGCTACACCTTC; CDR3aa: CASSYSGRADYGYTF
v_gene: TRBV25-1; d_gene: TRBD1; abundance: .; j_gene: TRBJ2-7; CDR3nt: TGTGCCAGCAGTGGTGACTCGGGACAGGGAACGGACGAGCAGTACTTC; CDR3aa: CASSGDSGQGTDEQYF
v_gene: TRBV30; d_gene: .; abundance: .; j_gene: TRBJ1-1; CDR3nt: TGTGCCTGGAACCTGTTGCGAACTGAAGCTTTCTTT; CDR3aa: CAWNLLRTEAFF
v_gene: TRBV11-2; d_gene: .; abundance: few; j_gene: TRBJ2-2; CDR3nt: TGTGCCAGCAGCTCACAGATTACCGGGGAGCTGTTTTTT; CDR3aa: CASSSQITGELFF
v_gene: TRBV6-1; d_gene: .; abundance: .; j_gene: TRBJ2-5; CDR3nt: TGTGCCAGCAGTAAATCCCGGGACGGAATCCAAGAGACCCAGTACTTC; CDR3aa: CASSKSRDGIQETQYF
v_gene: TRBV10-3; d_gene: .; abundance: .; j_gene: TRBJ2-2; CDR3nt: TGTGCCACCTGGACACAAGAGAACACCGGGGAGCTGTTTTTT; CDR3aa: CATWTQENTGELFF
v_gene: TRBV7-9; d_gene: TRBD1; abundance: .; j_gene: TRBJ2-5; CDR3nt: TGTGCCAGCAGCTTAGGGGGGACAGTGACCAGAGAGACCCAGTACTTC; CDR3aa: CASSLGGTVTRETQYF
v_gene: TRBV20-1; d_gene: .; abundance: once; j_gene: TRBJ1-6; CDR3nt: TGCAGTGCTAGAGGGCAGGGAGGATACTATAATTCACCCCTCCACTTT; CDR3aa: CSARGQGGYYNSPLHF
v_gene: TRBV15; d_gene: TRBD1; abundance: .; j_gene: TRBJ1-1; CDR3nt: TGTGCCACCAGCAGAGACCAGGGGGCCACTGAAGCTTTCTTT; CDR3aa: CATSRDQGATEAFF
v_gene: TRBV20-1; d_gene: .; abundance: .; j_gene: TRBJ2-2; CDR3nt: TGCAGTGCTAGCCCACCCGGGACGGGCACCGGGGAGCTGTTTTTT; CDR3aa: CSASPPGTGTGELFF
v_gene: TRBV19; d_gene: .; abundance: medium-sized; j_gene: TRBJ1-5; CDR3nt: TGTGCCAGTAAAAACGAGGAACACAGCAATCAGCCCCAGCATTTT; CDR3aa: CASKNEEHSNQPQHF
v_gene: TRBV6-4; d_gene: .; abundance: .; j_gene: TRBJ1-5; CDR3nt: TGTGCCAGCAGTGACCGGTCGGGTCAGCCCCAGCATTTT; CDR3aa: CASSDRSGQPQHF
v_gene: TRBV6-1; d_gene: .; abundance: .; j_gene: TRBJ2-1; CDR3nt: TGTGCCAGCAGTGAACTTCCGAACTCCTACAATGAGCAGTTCTTC; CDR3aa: CASSELPNSYNEQFF
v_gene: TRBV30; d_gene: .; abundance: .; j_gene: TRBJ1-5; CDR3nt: TGTGCCTGGAGTCGCTGGGGGGCTGGGAATCAGCCCCAGCATTTT; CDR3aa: CAWSRWGAGNQPQHF
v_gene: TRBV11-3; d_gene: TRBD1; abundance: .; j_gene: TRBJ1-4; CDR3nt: TGTGCCAGCAGCGGACAGGGCGCATTAGAACTGTTTTTT; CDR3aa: CASSGQGALELFF
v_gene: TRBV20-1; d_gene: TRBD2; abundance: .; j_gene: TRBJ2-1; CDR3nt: TGCAGTGCACAAACCCCGACTAGCGGGGACAATGAGCAGTTCTTC; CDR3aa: CSAQTPTSGDNEQFF
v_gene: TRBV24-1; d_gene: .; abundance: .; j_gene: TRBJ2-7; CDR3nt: TGTGCCACCAGTGACGGGCCCTCAGGCTACGAGCAGTACTTC; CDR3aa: CATSDGPSGYEQYF
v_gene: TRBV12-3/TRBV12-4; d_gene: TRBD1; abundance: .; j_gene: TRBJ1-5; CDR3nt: TGTGCCAGCAGCCTAGACCTTGGACAGGGCGTAGAGCCCCAGCATTTT; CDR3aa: CASSLDLGQGVEPQHF